This T cell receptor (beta chain) was recovered during a study of cytomegalovirus exposure and HLA in healthy donors. Looking at the study overall: Drawn from HLA-typed donors, roughly 87 million unique TCRs were held in an early data release.

The CDR3 contains 11 residues. V was pared by 6 bases and J by 5 bases, with 10 bases between. Germline V gives CDR1 SQVTM, CDR2 ANQGSEA. PCR was performed using 60 Vbeta and 13 Jbeta primers. TCRdb's table, derived via immunoSEQ multiplex PCR, lists solely in-frame clones and lacks some. The sample holds approximately 97,000 clones; roughly two thirds are singletons and the top ten take less than 4.5%. V usage is TRBV29-1 and J usage is TRBJ1-2; D might be TRBD1 (6 bases). This clonotype originated in a middle-aged man in good health and CMV-seronegative. The specimen was PBMCs. CDR3 nucleotides: TGCAGCGTCAGTACAGGGTATGGCTACACCTTC. Residues: CSVSTGYGYTF.